The T cell receptor beta chain described here comes from a study of neurological immune-mediated disorders. This clonotype has only a few counts. Synthesis of cDNA was accomplished via 5'RACE employing 10-nucleotide random UMIs. Using its own MiXCR run on the 5' RACE reads, TCRdb lists one record per CDR3 protein. The sample shows 45,000 or so distinct CDR3 sequences, over 6% of them seen only once. This CDR3 has 22 residues. Germline-derived CDR1 and CDR2 are MDHEN and SYDVKM. The V and J ends lost 1 base and 0 bases respectively, with 28 bases between them. The sample was CD4+ T cells from blood. The source of this sequence is a woman between 40 and 50 years old in good health. This chain uses TRBV28 with TRBJ1-5; D is ambiguous. CDR3 protein: CASSLYLPDVILSGDSNQPQHF. In nucleotides, the CDR3 is TGTGCCAGCAGTTTATATTTGCCAGACGTAATCCTCAGCGGCGATAGCAATCAGCCCCAGCATTTT.